This T cell receptor (beta chain) was captured by sequencing in a study of T cells in Graves' hyperthyroidism and ophthalmopathy. General study points: Most expanded thyroid clonotypes above 0.001 recurred in blood.

The V gene end was trimmed by 4 bases and the J gene end by 4 bases; junction bases not matched to a gene: 13. The CDR3 length is 16 residues. Germline assignment: CDR1 DFQATT and CDR2 SNEGSKA (reference sequence). Ophthalmopathy cases scored 3 or more on the Clinical Activity Score and 4 or more on NOSPECS grade, with duration below 3 months. Patients showing uncontrolled infection, other autoimmune disease, pregnancy or lactation were ineligible. Out of roughly 10 ml of fresh peripheral blood came the PBMCs. This clonotype was counted many times. Its antigen remains unidentified. Amplification of TCR beta CDR3 regions was performed using RNA transcripts as template. With the HTBI primer set, the TCR CDR3 went through a first round of RT-PCR. One entry per CDR3 protein results from TCRdb running MiXCR on the multiplex PCR reads. The sample records fewer than 250,000 distinct CDR3 sequences, around 15% being singletons.

The gene calls are TRBV20-1 and TRBJ2-5; 9 bases line up with TRBD1. Sequenced input: blood. The TCR originated in a woman aged 18-29 years with Graves' ophthalmopathy. The CDR3 nucleotides read TGCAGTGCTACCAACGTAGCCGGGACAGGGATAGAGACCCAGTACTTC. This translates into CSATNVAGTGIETQYF.